Shown below are 7 T cell receptor beta chains from a single sample sequenced in a study of cytomegalovirus exposure and HLA in healthy donors. 60 Vbeta and 13 Jbeta primers were used in PCR. Clones were sequenced by immunoSEQ multiplex PCR, and TCRdb holds only the in-frame ones, with some missing. The table includes 85,000 to 100,000 clones, approximately 80% detected once. Source material: PBMCs. These receptors were taken from a woman aged 35 to 49 in good health and CMV-seronegative.

V is TRBV7-2 and J is TRBJ2-3, with 10 bases matching TRBD2. Trimming cost V 1 base and J 2 bases; bases outside gene matches: 6. CDR1 is SGHTA, CDR2 FQGNSA, per germline. This CDR3 is built from 17 residues. The CDR3 sequence: CASSLVGLAGVTDTQYF. The CDR3 coding sequence is TGTGCCAGCAGCTTAGTGGGGCTAGCGGGGGTCACAGATACGCAGTATTTT.

This clone turned up a few times. V is TRBV9 and J is TRBJ2-7, with D possibly being TRBD2 (6 bases). V was pared by 4 bases and J by 5 bases, with 13 bases between. This CDR3 spans 13 amino acids. Germline CDR1 SGDLS, CDR2 YYNGEE. Here the CDR3 reads CASSLGLLHEQYF. The DNA for the CDR3 is TGTGCCAGCAGCCTCGGACTACTTCACGAGCAGTACTTC.

V is TRBV19 and J is TRBJ2-6; D is ambiguous. The V end was cut by 6 bases, the J end by 0 bases, with 12 bases between. This CDR3 has 16 amino acids. CDR1 is LNHDA, CDR2 SQIVND, per germline (reference sequence). The DNA for the CDR3 is TGTGCCAGTAGCGCTCAGAGGAGCTCTGGGGCCAACGTCCTGACTTTC. Amino acids: CASSAQRSSGANVLTF. The whole variable domain, remainder taken from reference TRBV19 and TRBJ2-6, is DGGITQSPKYLFRKEGQNVTLSCEQNLNHDAMYWYRQDPGQGLRLIYYSQIVNDFQKGDIAEGYSVSREKKESFPLTVTSAQKNPTAFYLCASSAQRSSGANVLTFGAGSRLTVL.

The V gene is TRBV7-2, the J gene TRBJ2-1; TRBD1 matches 10 bases. Trimming cost V 4 bases and J 2 bases; bases outside gene matches: 8. The germline gives CDR1 SGHTA, CDR2 FQGNSA. This CDR3 region has 17 residues. The DNA of the CDR3 is TGTGCCAGCAGCTCTCCTCGGGACAGGGGACCCTACAATGAGCAGTTCTTC. Translation gives CASSSPRDRGPYNEQFF.

The chain links TRBV7-9 to TRBJ2-7, with D maybe TRBD1 (5 bases). The V end lost 3 bases, the J end lost 3 bases, and 15 bases lay between the germline ends. Germline CDR1 is SEHNR and CDR2 is FQNEAQ (reference sequence). This CDR3 has 15 residues. The chain's CDR3 is CASSLGQGTSYEQYF. The CDR3, as DNA: TGTGCCAGCAGCTTGGGTCAGGGTACCAGCTACGAGCAGTACTTC.

This clone was picked up one time. The rearrangement uses TRBV11-2 and TRBJ2-7, with 7 bases that match TRBD2. The V gene's germline CDR1 is SGHAT and CDR2 FQNNGV. The CDR3 contains 12 residues. The V gene end was trimmed by 5 bases and the J gene end by 4 bases; junction bases not matched to a gene: 2. The CDR3 coding sequence is TGTGCCAGCAGCGGGGGGGATTACGAGCAGTACTTC. Amino acids: CASSGGDYEQYF.

This rearrangement joins TRBV7-2 to TRBJ2-7; 11 bases fit TRBD1. Germline V gives CDR1 SGHTA, CDR2 FQGNSA. V was clipped by 5 bases and J by 2 bases; unmatched bases: 2. CDR3 length: 14 residues. This chain's CDR3 is CASSPGQGAYEQYF. The CDR3 region has the DNA TGTGCCAGCAGCCCGGGACAGGGGGCCTACGAGCAGTACTTC.